Following are 21 T cell receptor beta chains from one sample sequenced in a study of T cells in Graves' hyperthyroidism and ophthalmopathy. Using RNA transcripts as the source, TCR beta CDR3 regions were amplified. The HTBI primer set was used in a first-round RT-PCR of the TCR CDR3. Via MiXCR, TCRdb re-called the multiplex PCR reads, giving one row per CDR3 protein. The data hold approximately 400,000 distinct CDR3 sequences, with about 18% observed a single time. Sequenced: blood. These receptors all stem from a woman younger than 30 with Graves' hyperthyroidism.

This clonotype was counted at least ten times. The rearrangement links TRBV15 to TRBJ1-2; 8 bases align to TRBD1. CDR1 and CDR2 (germline): LNHNV, YYDKDF (reference sequence). V trimming: 0 bases; J trimming: 7 bases; junction bases outside the gene matches: 10. This CDR3 has 16 residues. CDR3 residues: CATSRDRGTGGVGYTF. In nucleotides, the CDR3 is TGTGCCACCAGCAGAGATAGAGGAACAGGGGGAGTTGGCTACACCTTC.

The chain combines TRBV2 with TRBJ1-5; D not resolved. Trimming shortened V by 4 bases and J by 3 bases, and 13 bases separated the two germline ends. The germline CDR1 and CDR2 sequences are SNHLY and FYNNEI. CDR3 size: 15 residues. This CDR3 is CASSASRLPNQPQHF. The CDR3 region has the DNA TGTGCCAGCAGTGCGAGCCGATTACCCAATCAGCCCCAGCATTTT.

The table lists this clonotype with many counts. This rearrangement joins TRBV4-2 to TRBJ1-1, with D maybe TRBD1 (6 bases). The CDR3 is 14 residues long. Trimming shortened V by 6 bases and J by 7 bases, and 18 bases separated the two germline ends. Germline CDR1 and CDR2: LGHNA and YNFKEQ. CDR3 DNA sequence: TGTGCCAGCAGTCCTTGGGACATGACGCGTGAAGCTTTCTTT. This encodes CASSPWDMTREAFF.

This clonotype was observed a few times. The chain uses TRBV20-1 and TRBJ2-7; 9 bases agree with TRBD1. CDR1 DFQATT and CDR2 SNEGSKA come from the germline V gene (reference sequence). The CDR3 runs 14 residues. Unmatched junction bases numbered 8, after V lost 6 bases and J lost 2 bases. The CDR3 spells CSASGTGFPYEQYF. The CDR3 nucleotides are TGCAGTGCATCCGGGACAGGGTTCCCCTACGAGCAGTACTTC.

This clonotype was found many times. The chain is built from TRBV20-1 and TRBJ2-7; tentatively, D is TRBD2 (5 bases). The V end was cut by 3 bases, the J end by 5 bases, with 11 bases between. CDR1 DFQATT and CDR2 SNEGSKA come from the germline V gene (reference sequence). There are 12 residues in the CDR3. The CDR3: CSARAEADEQYF. CDR3 bases: TGCAGTGCTAGGGCGGAGGCGGACGAGCAGTACTTC.

The chain links TRBV28 to TRBJ2-5; no firm D call. V lost 8 bases and J 3 bases, leaving 13 bases between the germline ends. The CDR3 has 13 amino acids. Germline-derived CDR1 and CDR2 are MDHEN and SYDVKM. The CDR3, as DNA: TGTGCCAGCTACAAACGGGTGGAAGAGACCCAGTACTTC. Its protein is CASYKRVEETQYF.

This clonotype was observed at least ten times. The chain combines TRBV7-3 with TRBJ1-1; the D gene is possibly TRBD1 (5 bases). The CDR3 runs 15 residues. V shed 1 base and J shed 3 bases, with 12 bases lying between them. Germline CDR1 reads SGHTA; CDR2 reads FQGTGA. The CDR3 sequence: CASSLMAQGHTEAFF. The CDR3 region has the DNA TGTGCCAGCAGCTTAATGGCCCAGGGACACACTGAAGCTTTCTTT.

This clonotype was counted at least ten times. V and J are TRBV6-5 and TRBJ1-6; TRBD1 agrees at 7 bases. The CDR3 contains 15 residues. Germline V lookup: CDR1 MNHEY, CDR2 SVGAGI. V lost 2 bases and J lost 5; bases outside the gene matches: 3. CDR3 residues: CASSYRQGHNSPLHF. In nucleotides, the CDR3 is TGTGCCAGCAGTTACCGACAGGGTCATAATTCACCCCTCCACTTT.

This clonotype was picked up a small number of times. The chain recombines TRBV4-1 with TRBJ1-2, with D possibly matching TRBD1 (6 bases). Trimming removed 3 bases from V and 3 bases from J, with 14 bases in between. CDR1 and CDR2 (germline): MGHRA, YSYEKL. This CDR3 comprises 15 residues. CDR3 DNA sequence: TGCGCCAGCAGCCAGGATCAGGGGAGTGACTATGGCTACACCTTC. Encoded protein: CASSQDQGSDYGYTF.

The chain has TRBV5-1 and TRBJ2-2, with TRBD1 identical over 7 bases. J lost 4 bases, V lost 4 bases, and 7 bases had no gene match. CDR3 length: 15 amino acids. Germline CDR1 is SGHRS and CDR2 is YFSETQ. The CDR3 protein is CASSPLTGSTGELFF. CDR3 nucleotide sequence: TGCGCCAGCAGCCCCCTGACAGGGTCCACCGGGGAGCTGTTTTTT.

In the case of this clonotype: A junction boundary mismatches the germline segment, possibly from a read error. The chain recombines TRBV3-1 with TRBJ2-7; D call uncertain. From germline, CDR1 is LGHDT and CDR2 YNNKEL (reference sequence). This CDR3 is built from 14 residues. The CDR3 here is CASSQVRSSHEQYF. The CDR3 DNA reads TGTGCCAGCAGCCAAGTTCGGAGCTCCCACGAGCAGTACTTC.

A few counts support this clonotype. This chain connects TRBV9 to TRBJ1-4, with 7 bases fitting TRBD1. Germline V gene data show CDR1 as SGDLS and CDR2 as YYNGEE. After removal of 0 bases from V and 7 bases from J, the junction contained 6 bases not matched to a gene. This CDR3 contains 15 residues. The CDR3 spells CASSVEQGLSEKLFF. CDR3 nucleotide sequence: TGTGCCAGCAGCGTAGAACAGGGGTTAAGTGAAAAACTGTTTTTT.

This CDR3 is CASSEAEYPPGGTEAFF. CDR3 nucleotides: TGTGCCAGCAGTGAAGCAGAGTACCCCCCAGGGGGGACTGAAGCTTTCTTT. This sequence joins TRBV6-1 and TRBJ1-1, with 7 positions matching TRBD1. The J segment lost 5 bases and the V segment lost 0 bases, leaving 12 bases of the junction unmatched. CDR1 and CDR2 from the germline V gene are MNHNS and SASEGT. The CDR3 extends over 17 amino acids.

This clonotype was observed many times. J is TRBJ2-3 and V is TRBV6-4; 9 nucleotides match TRBD1. J was trimmed by 4 bases and V by 5 bases; bases with no gene match: 4. Germline loops: CDR1 MRHNA, CDR2 SNTAGT. This CDR3 has 14 amino acids. CDR3: CASSRTGEADTQYF. CDR3 sequence (DNA): TGTGCCAGCAGTCGGACAGGGGAAGCAGATACGCAGTATTTT.

This clonotype came up many times. This chain's CDR3 is CASSLAWGNNQPQHF. Written as DNA, the CDR3 is TGTGCCAGCAGCTTGGCCTGGGGCAACAATCAGCCCCAGCATTTT. The chain recombines TRBV5-5 with TRBJ1-5; perhaps TRBD1 as D (5 bases). Trimming cost V 0 bases and J 3 bases, with 10 bases left between them. Germline V gene sequence: CDR1 SGHKS, CDR2 YYEKEE (reference sequence). The CDR3 length is 15 residues.

The chain uses TRBV4-1 and TRBJ1-5; 9 bases align to TRBD1. J was trimmed by 4 bases and V by 2 bases; bases with no gene match: 6. CDR1 is MGHRA, CDR2 YSYEKL, per germline. This CDR3 contains 16 residues. DNA for the CDR3: TGCGCCAGCAGCCAACTAGGACAGGGGATAAATCAGCCCCAGCATTTT. As protein: CASSQLGQGINQPQHF.

In this sample, this clonotype turned up many times. The rearrangement joins TRBV11-2 to TRBJ1-1, with 11 positions matching TRBD1. This CDR3 spans 14 amino acids. Trimming removed 5 bases from V and 5 bases from J; junction bases left unmatched: 4. CDR1 SGHAT and CDR2 FQNNGV come from the germline V gene. DNA of the CDR3: TGTGCCAGCAGCCAGGGACAGGGGGTGACTGAAGCTTTCTTT. It encodes CASSQGQGVTEAFF.

This clonotype has a count of ten or more. J is TRBJ1-1 and V is TRBV6-5, with D possibly matching TRBD1 (5 bases). Germline loops: CDR1 MNHEY, CDR2 SVGAGI. The CDR3 length is 13 residues. V lost 6 bases to trimming and J lost 3 bases, with 11 bases between them. CDR3 amino acids: CASRREGYTEAFF. The DNA of the CDR3 is TGTGCCAGCAGAAGAGAGGGGTACACTGAAGCTTTCTTT.

Details on this clonotype: A junction boundary mismatches the germline segment, possibly from a read error. J is TRBJ1-1 and V is TRBV18; 7 nucleotides agree with TRBD1. Germline V gene sequence: CDR1 KGHSH, CDR2 LQKENI. The CDR3 consists of 11 residues. CDR3 protein: CVSSPGGAAFF. Here the CDR3 DNA reads TGTGTCAGCTCACCAGGGGGGGCGGCTTTCTTT.

The chain joins TRBV2 to TRBJ1-2; possibly TRBD1 for D (6 bases). V was cut by 6 bases and J by 4 bases, with 15 bases left in between. The CDR3 totals 14 residues. CDR1 and CDR2 from the germline V gene are SNHLY and FYNNEI. The CDR3 DNA is TGTGCCAGCAGGCGACAGGAGAAGACCTATGGCTACACCTTC. This gives the protein CASRRQEKTYGYTF.

This clonotype has at least ten counts. The chain employs TRBV27 and TRBJ1-5, with D uncertain. CDR3 length: 13 residues. Germline CDR1 and CDR2: MNHEY and SMNVEV (reference sequence). Trimming removed 1 base at V and 7 bases at J, with 8 bases between. The CDR3 DNA is TGTGCCAGCAGTTTATATTCCGGACAGCCCCAGCATTTT. This codes for CASSLYSGQPQHF.